This T cell receptor (beta chain) was captured by sequencing in a study of cytomegalovirus exposure and HLA in healthy donors. Study observations and caveats: Versus the approximately 670-donor mean, an Asian-associated ancestry cluster reportedly showed fewer N-insertions in a later analysis. Sequencing artifact likely explains a cluster of highly shared sequence variants.

Amplification used 60 Vbeta primers and 13 Jbeta primers. This table comes from immunoSEQ multiplex PCR, and its TCRdb copy is limited to in-frame clones, with some not included. The table shows 150,000 to 250,000 clones, with 85% occurring only once. V dropped 3 bases and J dropped 2 bases, with 12 bases sitting between them. The CDR3 contains 15 residues. CDR1 and CDR2 from the germline V gene are KGHSH and LQKENI. A word on this clone: Its matching antigen is unknown.

The chain carries TRBV18 and TRBJ2-3; unclear D gene. This clonotype was obtained from a woman aged 45-60 years in good health and CMV-seronegative. The sequencing sample was made of PBMCs. The CDR3 nucleotides read TGTGCCAGCTCACCCGGTAATTTGCCCACAGATACGCAGTATTTT. As protein: CASSPGNLPTDTQYF.